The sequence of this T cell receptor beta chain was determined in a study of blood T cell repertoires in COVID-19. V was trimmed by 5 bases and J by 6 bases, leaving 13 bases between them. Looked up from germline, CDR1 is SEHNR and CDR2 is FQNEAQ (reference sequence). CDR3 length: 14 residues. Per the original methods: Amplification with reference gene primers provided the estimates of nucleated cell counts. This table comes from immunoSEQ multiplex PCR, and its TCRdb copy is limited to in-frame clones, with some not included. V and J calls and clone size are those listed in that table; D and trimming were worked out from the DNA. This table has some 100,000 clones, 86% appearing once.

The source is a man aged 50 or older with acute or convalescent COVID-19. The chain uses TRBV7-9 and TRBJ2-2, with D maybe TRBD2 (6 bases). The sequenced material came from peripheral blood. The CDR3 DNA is TGTGCCAGCAGCCCAACGCCGGGAGCCGGGGAGCTGTTTTTT. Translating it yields CASSPTPGAGELFF.